These T cell receptor beta chains were read from a single sample in a study of shared clonotypes between healthy human individuals. The data were produced by immunoSEQ multiplex PCR, yet TCRdb's version contains in-frame clones alone and is incomplete. This sample has roughly 500,000 clones; about 95% occur once, and the top ten carry about 0.064%. The sequencing sample was made of naive CD4+ T cells sorted from blood. Receptors were obtained from a woman aged 25 to 39 in good health. Both conserved end residues are part of each CDR3. Fields, in order: J gene, clone size, D gene, V gene, CDR3 DNA, CDR3 protein. A D gene is named only where the DNA matches it firmly. Rows give clone size only sometimes, using once, few, many, or a class for an expanded clone.

J: TRBJ2-4; size: -; D: TRBD2; V: TRBV6-5; DNA: TGTGCCAGCAGTGACAGCGGGAGGGCCCAGTACTTC; CDR3: CASSDSGRAQYF
J: TRBJ1-5; size: -; D: -; V: TRBV28; DNA: TGTGCCAGCAGTTTGAGGATACAGCCCCAGCATTTT; CDR3: CASSLRIQPQHF
J: TRBJ2-2; size: -; D: TRBD1; V: TRBV10-2; DNA: TGCGCCAGCACCAGCACGGACCAGGGGGCCGGGGAGCTGTTTTTT; CDR3: CASTSTDQGAGELFF
J: TRBJ2-3; size: -; D: -; V: TRBV11-2; DNA: TGTGCCAGCAGCTGGGCTCTAGGCAGGGCGCGGGTGGATACGCAGTATTTT; CDR3: CASSWALGRARVDTQYF
J: TRBJ2-7; size: -; D: -; V: TRBV18; DNA: TGTGCCAGCTCACGTAACGAGAAGGACGAGCAGTACTTC; CDR3: CASSRNEKDEQYF
J: TRBJ2-3; size: -; D: -; V: TRBV20-1; DNA: TGCAGTGCCAGAGAGGATACGCAGTATTTT; CDR3: CSAREDTQYF
J: TRBJ1-3; size: -; D: -; V: TRBV10-1; DNA: TGCGCCAGCAGTCCTGACTCTGGAAACACCATATATTTT; CDR3: CASSPDSGNTIYF
J: TRBJ2-7; size: -; D: -; V: TRBV2; DNA: TGTGCCAGCACAGGAGGGACAGCGGGACTCTTGAGCTCCTACGAGCAGTACTTC; CDR3: CASTGGTAGLLSSYEQYF
J: TRBJ1-3; size: -; D: -; V: TRBV18; DNA: TGTGCCAGCTCACAGGGACAATGGCAGCGAAACACCATATATTTT; CDR3: CASSQGQWQRNTIYF
J: TRBJ1-5; size: -; D: -; V: TRBV19; DNA: TGTGCCAGTAGTATAGGGGGTAGGGATCAGCCCCAGCATTTT; CDR3: CASSIGGRDQPQHF
J: TRBJ1-2; size: -; D: -; V: TRBV28; DNA: TGTGCCAGCCAAAACAGCCAAGGTGGCTACACCTTC; CDR3: CASQNSQGGYTF
J: TRBJ2-7; size: -; D: -; V: TRBV19; DNA: TGTGCCAGTAGTATTTACTTCCCGTCCTCCTACGAGCAGTACTTC; CDR3: CASSIYFPSSYEQYF
J: TRBJ1-5; size: once; D: TRBD1; V: TRBV4-2; DNA: TGTGCCAGCAGCCCCAAGAGTCAGGGGGCACTAAATCAGCCCCAGCATTTT; CDR3: CASSPKSQGALNQPQHF
J: TRBJ2-7; size: -; D: TRBD2; V: TRBV7-9; DNA: TGTGCCAGCAGCGCTCTAGCGGGAGGGCCCTACGAGCAGTACTTC; CDR3: CASSALAGGPYEQYF
J: TRBJ2-6; size: -; D: -; V: TRBV2; DNA: TGTGCCAGCAGTGTGGACTCTGGGGCCAACGTCCTGACTTTC; CDR3: CASSVDSGANVLTF
J: TRBJ2-5; size: -; D: -; V: TRBV6-5; DNA: TGTGCCAGCAGTCCCCGACCCTTACCGGGGGAGACCCAGTACTTC; CDR3: CASSPRPLPGETQYF
J: TRBJ2-7; size: -; D: -; V: TRBV28; DNA: TGTGCCAGCAGTTTAGTGGGGGACTACGAGCAGTACTTC; CDR3: CASSLVGDYEQYF
J: TRBJ1-4; size: -; D: -; V: TRBV28; DNA: TGTGCCAGCAGTAACGGACGGATTGCAACTAATGAAAAACTGTTTTTT; CDR3: CASSNGRIATNEKLFF
J: TRBJ1-2; size: -; D: TRBD1; V: TRBV7-9; DNA: TGTGCCAGCAGCGCACAGGGGTCCTATGGCTACACCTTC; CDR3: CASSAQGSYGYTF
J: TRBJ1-1; size: -; D: TRBD1; V: TRBV10-3; DNA: TGTGCCATCAGTGAGATCGGACAGGGAAGATTAACTGAAGCTTTCTTT; CDR3: CAISEIGQGRLTEAFF
J: TRBJ2-1; size: -; D: TRBD2; V: TRBV7-6; DNA: TGTGCCAGCAGCCCGGCCGGGACTAGAGGCTCCTACAATGAGCAGTTCTTC; CDR3: CASSPAGTRGSYNEQFF
J: TRBJ2-7; size: -; D: TRBD2; V: TRBV2; DNA: TGTGCCAGCAGAAAACGACTAGCGGGAGGGCCCCTGAGTAGCTCCTACGAGCAGTACTTC; CDR3: CASRKRLAGGPLSSSYEQYF
J: TRBJ2-1; size: -; D: -; V: TRBV7-8; DNA: TGTGCCAGCAGCTTAGGGAAAAGGTTTAGCTCCTACAATGAGCAGTTCTTC; CDR3: CASSLGKRFSSYNEQFF
J: TRBJ2-2; size: -; D: -; V: TRBV19; DNA: TGTGCCAGTAGTATACAGGGAGTCACCGGGGAGCTGTTTTTT; CDR3: CASSIQGVTGELFF
J: TRBJ2-7; size: -; D: -; V: TRBV28; DNA: TGTGCCAGCAGTTTACCGGGATACGAGCAGTACTTC; CDR3: CASSLPGYEQYF
J: TRBJ2-1; size: -; D: -; V: TRBV28; DNA: TGTGCCAGCAGTTTGCGGAGCTCCTACAATGAGCAGTTCTTC; CDR3: CASSLRSSYNEQFF
J: TRBJ2-1; size: -; D: TRBD1; V: TRBV29-1; DNA: TGCAGCGTTTTACCCTCAACAGGGGCCAGCTCCTACAATGAGCAGTTCTTC; CDR3: CSVLPSTGASSYNEQFF
J: TRBJ2-4; size: -; D: -; V: TRBV7-2; DNA: TGTGCCAGCAGCTTAGCAACCGGGAAAAACATTCAGTACTTC; CDR3: CASSLATGKNIQYF
J: TRBJ2-7; size: -; D: -; V: TRBV5-1; DNA: TGCGCCAGCAGCTTACCGGAGAGCTCCTACGAGCAGTACTTC; CDR3: CASSLPESSYEQYF
J: TRBJ2-7; size: -; D: -; V: TRBV27; DNA: TGTGCCAGCAGGGCCCTGGCGGGATCATACGAGCAGTACTTC; CDR3: CASRALAGSYEQYF
J: TRBJ2-2; size: -; D: -; V: TRBV27; DNA: TGTGCCAGCGTCAGGTGGGCAGGTAGTTCGGCCGGGGAGCTGTTTTTT; CDR3: CASVRWAGSSAGELFF
J: TRBJ1-2; size: -; D: TRBD1; V: TRBV19; DNA: TGTGCCAGTAACAACCGGGACAGGGGAATAAGGCACTATGGCTACACCTTC; CDR3: CASNNRDRGIRHYGYTF
J: TRBJ2-7; size: -; D: -; V: TRBV28; DNA: TGTGCCAGTCGAGTGGGGGTCCCCCCCCACAGTTTATCCTACGAGCAGTACTTC; CDR3: CASRVGVPPHSLSYEQYF
J: TRBJ2-5; size: -; D: -; V: TRBV2; DNA: TGTGCCAGCAGTTGGACTACCACGGCGAAGACCCAGTACTTC; CDR3: CASSWTTTAKTQYF
J: TRBJ2-5; size: -; D: TRBD2; V: TRBV7-7; DNA: TGTGCCAGCAGCTTAGGGTTCGGGCGGGAGGGTCGTGAGACCCAGTACTTC; CDR3: CASSLGFGREGRETQYF
J: TRBJ1-1; size: -; D: -; V: TRBV7-2; DNA: TGTGCCAGCAGCCCTTACACGTCCACTGAAGCTTTCTTT; CDR3: CASSPYTSTEAFF
J: TRBJ2-3; size: -; D: -; V: TRBV6-5; DNA: TGTGCCAGCAGTTATAAAGGGCGTGGGGGCACAGATACGCAGTATTTT; CDR3: CASSYKGRGGTDTQYF
J: TRBJ1-3; size: -; D: -; V: TRBV29-1; DNA: TGCAGCGTAACGGGACGTCTATCAGGGACCATATATTTT; CDR3: CSVTGRLSGTIYF
J: TRBJ2-7; size: -; D: TRBD1; V: TRBV6-5; DNA: TGTGCCAGCAGGGAAGGGGGCAGTTCCTACGAGCAGTACTTC; CDR3: CASREGGSSYEQYF
J: TRBJ1-1; size: -; D: -; V: TRBV27; DNA: TGTGCCAGCAGTTTTAGGTACAAGAACACTGAAGCTTTCTTT; CDR3: CASSFRYKNTEAFF
J: TRBJ2-3; size: -; D: -; V: TRBV7-9; DNA: TGTGCCAGCAGCCCCCGGGCGACAGATACGCAGTATTTT; CDR3: CASSPRATDTQYF
J: TRBJ2-7; size: once; D: TRBD1; V: TRBV18; DNA: TGTGCCAGCTCCCCCCGGGACAGGGGCTCCTACGAGCAGTACTTC; CDR3: CASSPRDRGSYEQYF
J: TRBJ2-1; size: -; D: TRBD2; V: TRBV7-3; DNA: TGTGCCAGCAGCTTTCCGGGACTAGCGGGAGGTCTGGGAAATGAGCAGTTCTTC; CDR3: CASSFPGLAGGLGNEQFF
J: TRBJ1-1; size: -; D: -; V: TRBV27; DNA: TGTGCCAGCAGAGGTCGGCCCGCGAACACTGAAGCTTTCTTT; CDR3: CASRGRPANTEAFF
J: TRBJ1-3; size: -; D: TRBD1; V: TRBV2; DNA: TGTGCCAGCAGTCTACAGGGGGTGGCTGGAAACACCATATATTTT; CDR3: CASSLQGVAGNTIYF
J: TRBJ2-7; size: -; D: -; V: TRBV5-1; DNA: TGCGCCAGCAGCTCCGGGAACGAGCAGTACTTC; CDR3: CASSSGNEQYF
J: TRBJ2-7; size: -; D: TRBD2; V: TRBV11-2; DNA: TGTGCCAGCAGGTACGGCGGGAGGGCAACCCACGAGCAGTACTTC; CDR3: CASRYGGRATHEQYF
J: TRBJ1-1; size: -; D: -; V: TRBV27; DNA: TGTGCCAGCACCATGGGGGGTCGGGCCACTGAAGCTTTCTTT; CDR3: CASTMGGRATEAFF